This passage covers 20 T cell receptor beta chains from one sample sequenced in a study of shared clonotypes between healthy human individuals. Terminally differentiated effector memory CD45RA+ cells were excluded by CCR7 positive selection of CD45RO-negative cells. Here immunoSEQ multiplex PCR was the method, and the copy in TCRdb shows in-frame clones only, minus some. Found here are about 700,000 clones, just over 90% of them singletons; the top ten hold approximately 22%. The sample taken for sequencing was naive CD8+ T cells sorted from blood. These receptors originate from a young man in good health.

V is TRBV6-5 and J is TRBJ1-2, with 7 bases lining up with TRBD1. Germline CDR1 is MNHEY and CDR2 is SVGAGI. J lost 6 bases, V lost 2 bases, and 6 bases had no gene match. The CDR3 is 14 amino acids. CDR3 sequence (DNA): TGTGCCAGCAGTTACGGCACAGGGGAGGATGGCTACACCTTC. It translates to CASSYGTGEDGYTF.

V usage is TRBV19 and J usage is TRBJ1-5; D remains unclear. Trimming stripped 9 bases from V and 1 base from J, with 16 bases between. The CDR3 loop spans 15 amino acids. Per the germline V gene, CDR1 is LNHDA and CDR2 is SQIVND (reference sequence). Here the CDR3 DNA reads TGTGCCAGCCGTAACAGTCCCACCAGCAATCAGCCCCAGCATTTT. It codes for CASRNSPTSNQPQHF.

This chain joins TRBV14 and TRBJ2-3; D is tentatively TRBD1 or TRBD2 (5 bases each). V was cut by 4 bases and J by 0 bases, with 14 bases left in between. The CDR3 sequence is 16 residues long. Germline V gene data show CDR1 as SGHDN and CDR2 as FVKESK. The CDR3: CASSRAGTPSTDTQYF. CDR3 in DNA: TGTGCCAGCAGCCGAGCCGGGACCCCCAGCACAGATACGCAGTATTTT.

The chain links TRBV7-9 to TRBJ2-3; TRBD1 or TRBD2 may be the D gene (5 bases each). Germline V gives CDR1 SEHNR, CDR2 FQNEAQ (reference sequence). V dropped 3 bases and J dropped 15 bases, with 16 bases sitting between them. This CDR3 comprises 12 residues. The CDR3 protein is CASSFGWDEGYF. The CDR3 DNA is TGTGCCAGCAGCTTCGGGTGGGACGAGGGATATTTT.

The chain couples TRBV5-4 to TRBJ2-7; D perhaps matches TRBD2 (6 bases). The CDR3 is 13 amino acids. V was trimmed by 8 bases and J by 4 bases, leaving 16 bases between them. Germline CDR1 is SGHNT and CDR2 is YYREEE (reference sequence). The chain's CDR3 is CASAVGGGYEQYF. DNA of the CDR3: TGTGCCAGTGCGGTGGGCGGAGGGTACGAGCAGTACTTC.

This clone has a single count. The sample has other DNA sequences that encode this CDR3 too. The genes are TRBV7-9 and TRBJ2-7; 8 nucleotides line up with TRBD2. The trim removed 5 bases at V and 4 bases at J, leaving 1 base unmatched. Germline-derived CDR1 and CDR2 are SEHNR and FQNEAQ (reference sequence). The CDR3 spans 12 residues. The CDR3 reads CASSPGGYEQYF. CDR3 nucleotide sequence: TGTGCCAGCAGCCCGGGAGGGTACGAGCAGTACTTC.

This clone was picked up a small number of times. The gene calls are TRBV7-9 and TRBJ2-7; D gene ambiguous. V was shortened by 5 bases and J by 2 bases, with 13 bases between the two germline ends. This CDR3 is built from 14 residues. Germline CDR1 reads SEHNR; CDR2 reads FQNEAQ (reference sequence). This CDR3 reads CASSLELRPYEQYF. CDR3 in DNA: TGTGCCAGCAGCCTTGAGTTGAGACCCTACGAGCAGTACTTC.

This chain joins TRBV19 and TRBJ1-1; D might be TRBD1 (6 bases). The CDR3 sequence is 14 residues long. The V end lost 5 bases, the J end lost 4 bases, and 14 bases lay between the germline ends. Germline lookup yields CDR1 LNHDA and CDR2 SQIVND (reference sequence). The CDR3 coding sequence is TGTGCCAGTAGTTTCCTTGGACAGAGCACTGAAGCTTTCTTT. This translates into CASSFLGQSTEAFF.

The gene calls are TRBV4-1 and TRBJ2-1; D perhaps matches TRBD2 (5 bases). CDR1 MGHRA and CDR2 YSYEKL come from the germline V gene. Trimming shortened V by 4 bases and J by 0 bases, and 13 bases separated the two germline ends. The CDR3 contains 16 residues. CDR3 region: CASSPFERSSYNEQFF. CDR3 DNA: TGCGCCAGCAGCCCTTTCGAGCGGAGCTCCTACAATGAGCAGTTCTTC.

This clone occurred once. This sequence joins TRBV6-1 and TRBJ2-7, with D perhaps given as TRBD1 or TRBD2 (5 bases each). Germline assignment: CDR1 MNHNS and CDR2 SASEGT. The CDR3 contains 15 residues. V was clipped by 8 bases and J by 3 bases, with 20 bases between them. The CDR3 protein is CASRGEGPNFYEQYF. In DNA, the CDR3 is TGTGCCAGCCGGGGCGAGGGGCCTAACTTCTACGAGCAGTACTTC.

The genes are TRBV14 and TRBJ2-1; D is undetermined. Trimming stripped 4 bases from V and 6 bases from J, with 13 bases between. The CDR3 runs to 14 residues. The germline gives CDR1 SGHDN, CDR2 FVKESK. CDR3 loop: CASSPLNPFNEQFF. The CDR3 DNA follows: TGTGCCAGCAGCCCGTTAAACCCTTTCAATGAGCAGTTCTTC. Full variable domain (remainder filled in from reference TRBV14 and TRBJ2-1): EAGVTQFPSHSVIEKGQTVTLRCDPISGHDNLYWYRRVMGKEIKFLLHFVKESKQDESGMPNNRFLAERTGGTYSTLKVQPAELEDSGVYFCASSPLNPFNEQFFGPGTRLTVL.

The chain carries TRBV29-1 and TRBJ1-2, with 11 bases aligning to TRBD1. The V segment lost 4 bases and the J segment 7 bases; nucleotides outside the gene matches: 20. The germline gives CDR1 SQVTM, CDR2 ANQGSEA. CDR3 size: 18 residues. CDR3 region: CSVVDVLGGQGEEGGYTF. CDR3 nucleotide sequence: TGCAGCGTTGTAGATGTCCTCGGGGGACAGGGGGAGGAAGGTGGCTACACCTTC.

The genes are TRBV13 and TRBJ2-3; D might be TRBD2 (5 bases). This CDR3 region has 19 residues. From germline, CDR1 is PRHDT and CDR2 FYEKMQ (reference sequence). V lost 3 bases, J lost 3 bases, and 25 bases lay in between. The CDR3 DNA reads TGTGCCAGCAGCTTGGACGGCAAGCGGCACCCCAAATGGACAGATACGCAGTATTTT. Its translation: CASSLDGKRHPKWTDTQYF.

The chain recombines TRBV9 with TRBJ2-7; D might be TRBD2 (6 bases). This CDR3 is 17 amino acids long. V was pared by 4 bases and J by 0 bases, with 20 bases between. CDR1 is SGDLS and CDR2 is YYNGEE in the germline V gene. CDR3 sequence reads: CASSPEGASDNSYEQYF. The CDR3 nucleotides read TGTGCCAGCAGCCCCGAAGGGGCTAGCGATAACTCCTACGAGCAGTACTTC.

The gene calls are TRBV28 and TRBJ2-5, with D possibly being TRBD2 (6 bases). The CDR3 runs to 16 residues. V shed 7 bases and J shed 0 bases, with 18 bases lying between them. Germline CDR1 and CDR2: MDHEN and SYDVKM. CDR3 nucleotides: TGTGCCAGCACCTCGACGTGGGGGGAGTACCAAGAGACCCAGTACTTC. Protein: CASTSTWGEYQETQYF.

The CDR3 region is CASSLYLGGVKNIQYF. For the CDR3, the DNA is TGTGCCAGCAGCTTATATTTGGGCGGGGTAAAAAACATTCAGTACTTC. The J gene is TRBJ2-4, the V gene TRBV7-9; D may be TRBD2 (6 bases). The germline V and J ends were trimmed by 2 bases and 4 bases, with 15 bases remaining between them. CDR3 length: 16 residues. Germline V gives CDR1 SEHNR, CDR2 FQNEAQ (reference sequence).

This rearrangement joins TRBV19 to TRBJ2-2, with TRBD2 matching 13 bases. Germline loops: CDR1 LNHDA, CDR2 SQIVND (reference sequence). The CDR3 length is 17 residues. V was pared by 6 bases and J by 7 bases, with 11 bases of the junction left unmatched. The CDR3 DNA sequence: TGTGCCAGTAGCGCCCTACTAGCGGGAGGGCCGGGCGGGGAGCTGTTTTTT. Translation gives CASSALLAGGPGGELFF.

This clone showed up just once. The chain employs TRBV7-9 and TRBJ2-7; possibly TRBD1 for D (6 bases). The CDR3 spans 15 residues. Trimming cost V 6 bases and J 4 bases, with 19 bases left between them. Germline values: CDR1 SEHNR, CDR2 FQNEAQ (reference sequence). CDR3 sequence: CASSRVGQSPYEQYF. CDR3 DNA: TGTGCCAGCAGTCGGGTGGGACAAAGCCCTTACGAGCAGTACTTC.

This clone came up once. V and J are TRBV19 and TRBJ1-1; 9 positions agree with TRBD1. The germline CDR1 and CDR2 sequences are LNHDA and SQIVND (reference sequence). V was clipped by 4 bases and J by 5 bases; unmatched bases: 8. CDR3 length equals 15 residues. CDR3 loop: CASSRDRARGTEAFF. CDR3 DNA sequence: TGTGCCAGTAGTAGGGACAGGGCTCGGGGGACTGAAGCTTTCTTT.

This sequence joins TRBV6-6 and TRBJ1-1; 10 bases are a match to TRBD1. The germline gives CDR1 MNHNY, CDR2 SVGAGI (reference sequence). The CDR3 loop spans 15 amino acids. V was clipped by 6 bases and J by 4 bases; unmatched bases: 8. CDR3 bases: TGTGCCAGCAGCCTCTCGGGACAGGGGACCACTGAAGCTTTCTTT. As protein: CASSLSGQGTTEAFF.